This T cell receptor beta chain was recovered during a study of T cells in Graves' hyperthyroidism and ophthalmopathy. The trim removed 8 bases at V and 0 bases at J, leaving 8 bases unmatched. Germline assignment: CDR1 MDHEN and CDR2 SYDVKM. This CDR3 contains 15 residues. This clonotype was detected many times. What it binds is not known. Study-wide points: Also found in blood were most expanded thyroid clonotypes above 0.001. Model-based prediction identified ophthalmopathy a median 6.5 months prior to its onset.

From RNA transcripts, TCR beta CDR3 regions were amplified. RT-PCR in the first round (using the HTBI primer set) targeted the TCR CDR3. TCRdb processed the multiplex PCR reads anew with MiXCR; each CDR3 protein has one entry. The sample shows over 250,000 distinct CDR3 sequences, less than 30% of them seen only once. This receptor was obtained from a man between 40 and 49 years old with Graves' hyperthyroidism that later progressed to Graves' ophthalmopathy. The V gene is TRBV28, the J gene TRBJ2-5; 8 positions match TRBD1. Material for sequencing was blood. The CDR3 is CASSLGQGNQETQYF. CDR3 in DNA: TGTGCCAGCTCCTTAGGACAGGGTAACCAAGAGACCCAGTACTTC.